The 6 T cell receptor beta chains below were found in one sample sequenced in a study of regulatory T cells in long-lasting Graves disease. Building of the TCR beta libraries involved iRepertoire HTBI primers and Arm-PCR of CDR3 regions. TCRdb called the multiplex PCR reads again in MiXCR, with one record for every CDR3 protein. The sample records roughly 530,000 distinct CDR3 sequences, about 15% being singletons. As to time point: newly diagnosed GD, antithyroid drugs for less than 3 months. Following extraction of RNA from PBMCs, that RNA was used to make the TCR library. These same records also appear under a second study, on T cells in Graves' hyperthyroidism and ophthalmopathy.

The sample consisted of peripheral blood mononuclear cells (PBMCs), taken at new diagnosis, from a patient treated with antithyroid drugs. These TCRs come from a woman in her forties or fifties with Graves disease.

The table lists this clonotype with many counts. The chain carries TRBV27 and TRBJ1-2, with D perhaps TRBD1 (6 bases). CDR1 is MNHEY, CDR2 SMNVEV, per germline (reference sequence). V was pared by 5 bases and J by 5 bases, with 15 bases between. This CDR3 spans 14 amino acids. The chain's CDR3 is CASSPIGQLYGYTF. As DNA, the CDR3 is TGTGCCAGCAGTCCCATCGGACAGCTATATGGCTACACCTTC.

Ten or more counts support this clonotype. The chain couples TRBV11-3 to TRBJ2-2, with TRBD1 as a possible D gene (6 bases). V shed 3 bases and J shed 4 bases, with 12 bases lying between them. Germline CDR1 reads SGHNT; CDR2 reads YENEEA. CDR3 length equals 15 residues. CDR3 DNA sequence: TGTGCCAGCAGCTTCGGGACAACTACCACCGGGGAGCTGTTTTTT. It translates to CASSFGTTTTGELFF.

Ten or more counts support this clonotype. This sequence joins TRBV10-2 and TRBJ2-5, with D uncertain. The V end lost 8 bases, the J end lost 4 bases, and 11 bases lay between the germline ends. This CDR3 has 12 amino acids. Germline V gene lookup returns CDR1 WSHSY and CDR2 SAAADI. The CDR3 nucleotides read TGCGCCAGCGGCCATGGTGGAGAGACCCAGTACTTC. Translation gives CASGHGGETQYF.

This clonotype was picked up a small number of times. The chain employs TRBV30 and TRBJ1-2, with D unclear. Germline loops: CDR1 GTSNPN, CDR2 SVGIG (reference sequence). The CDR3 is 16 residues long. The V and J ends lost 3 bases and 3 bases respectively, with 20 bases between them. CDR3 amino acids: CAWSPGSPTVHYGYTF. The CDR3 DNA reads as TGTGCCTGGAGCCCCGGGAGTCCAACGGTCCACTATGGCTACACCTTC.

This clonotype was seen many times. The chain employs TRBV6-1 and TRBJ1-2; unclear D gene. The CDR3 has 12 amino acids. V gave up 6 bases and J gave up 7 bases, with 12 bases separating them. CDR1 is MNHNS and CDR2 is SASEGT in the germline V gene. CDR3 nucleotides: TGTGCCAGCAGCTTAGGTACGAGTGGCTACACCTTC. Translating it yields CASSLGTSGYTF.

The CDR3 DNA reads as TGTGCCAGCAGTGAATGGCAGTTTGAGCAGTTCTTC. Protein: CASSEWQFEQFF. The chain is built from TRBV6-1 and TRBJ2-1; D uncertain. Germline assignment: CDR1 MNHNS and CDR2 SASEGT. This CDR3 has 12 amino acids. V lost 2 bases to trimming and J lost 9 bases, with 8 bases between them.